The 14 T cell receptor beta chains in this list originate from one sample, sequenced in a study of blood T cell repertoires in COVID-19. Libraries were prepared by immunoSEQ multiplex PCR; TCRdb keeps only in-frame clonotypes and omits some of them. The sample includes 150,000 to 200,000 clones, approximately 88% seen only once; the top ten take 10% to 15%. The specimen sequenced was PBMCs or T cells enriched from blood (not recorded which). The receptors come from a woman aged 55-70 years who had recovered from COVID-19.

The chain couples TRBV3-1 (or the pseudogene TRBV3-2) to TRBJ2-5; 9 bases align to TRBD1. The germline CDR1 and CDR2 sequences are LGHDT and YNNKEL (reference sequence). The CDR3 runs 16 residues. V dropped 6 bases and J dropped 4; count of bases not matched to a gene: 12. The CDR3 DNA sequence: TGTGCCAGCAGTCTCATCCCGGGACAGGGTGGAGAGACCCAGTACTTC. Translating it yields CASSLIPGQGGETQYF.

This clone was counted only a few times. The chain joins TRBV11-2 to TRBJ2-1, with 13 nucleotides matching TRBD2. The CDR3 extends over 19 amino acids. V shed 6 bases, J shed 7 bases, and the junction held 18 bases outside the gene matches. The germline V gene has CDR1 SGHAT and CDR2 FQNNGV. The CDR3 loop is CASRSTGGLAGVMGNEQFF. The CDR3, as DNA: TGTGCCAGCAGATCTACAGGCGGACTAGCGGGAGTGATGGGAAATGAGCAGTTCTTC.

This chain joins TRBV28 and TRBJ1-2; tentatively, D is TRBD1 (5 bases). V lost 6 bases, J lost 2 bases, and 16 bases lay in between. Per germline, CDR1 MDHEN and CDR2 SYDVKM. CDR3 length equals 15 residues. CDR3 amino acids: CASRPGPRGNYGYTF. In DNA form, the CDR3 reads TGTGCCAGCAGACCCGGACCGCGGGGGAACTATGGCTACACCTTC.

The count of this clone is one. The chain has TRBV7-9 and TRBJ2-3, with 9 bases matching TRBD1. The germline gives CDR1 SEHNR, CDR2 FQNEAQ (reference sequence). The CDR3 extends over 18 amino acids. With V trimmed by 8 bases and J by 3 bases, 18 bases remained unmatched. The CDR3 nucleotides read TGTGCCAGCGGGCCCGACAGTCCGGGACAGGGCAGGACAGATACGCAGTATTTT. It is translated as CASGPDSPGQGRTDTQYF.

The rearrangement joins TRBV5-1 to TRBJ2-1; D is possibly TRBD1 (5 bases). The CDR3 has 16 residues. The germline V and J ends were trimmed by 0 bases and 0 bases, with 10 bases remaining between them. Germline lookup yields CDR1 SGHRS and CDR2 YFSETQ. CDR3 loop: CASSLVGASSYNEQFF. CDR3 sequence (DNA): TGCGCCAGCAGCTTGGTAGGGGCGAGCTCCTACAATGAGCAGTTCTTC.

The chain joins TRBV7-3 to TRBJ2-1, with D maybe TRBD1 (5 bases). This CDR3 has 12 amino acids. V was trimmed by 5 bases and J by 8 bases, leaving 10 bases between them. The germline V gene encodes CDR1 SGHTA and CDR2 FQGTGA. The CDR3 here is CASSAQGYEQFF. The DNA of the CDR3 is TGTGCCAGCAGCGCTCAGGGTTATGAGCAGTTCTTC.

The rearrangement joins TRBV5-6 to TRBJ1-5; no reliable D call. Germline assignment: CDR1 SGHDT and CDR2 YYEEEE. Trimming removed 1 base at V and 11 bases at J, with 16 bases between. The CDR3 contains 14 residues. The CDR3 spells CASSLNTVALTQHF. In nucleotides, the CDR3 is TGTGCCAGCAGCTTGAATACGGTAGCCCTTACCCAGCATTTT.

The chain combines TRBV2 with TRBJ1-3; D remains unclear. This CDR3 spans 15 amino acids. Germline values: CDR1 SNHLY, CDR2 FYNNEI. Trimming stripped 6 bases from V and 0 bases from J, with 12 bases between. The CDR3 region has the DNA TGTGCCAGCAGAGAGCAGGTGACCTCTGGAAACACCATATATTTT. It is translated as CASREQVTSGNTIYF. The full variable domain, with the rest looked up from reference TRBV2 and TRBJ1-3, is EPEVTQTPSHQVTQMGQEVILRCVPISNHLYFYWYRQILGQKVEFLVSFYNNEISEKSEIFDDQFSVERPDGSNFTLKIRSTKLEDSAMYFCASREQVTSGNTIYFGEGSWLTVV.

This rearrangement joins TRBV27 to TRBJ2-7, with 10 positions matching TRBD2. Per germline, CDR1 MNHEY and CDR2 SMNVEV (reference sequence). V shed 3 bases, J shed 1 base, and the junction held 3 bases outside the gene matches. The CDR3 sequence is 15 residues long. CDR3: CASSLTSGRSYEQYF. CDR3 nucleotide sequence: TGTGCCAGCAGTTTGACTAGCGGGCGTTCCTACGAGCAGTACTTC.

This clone occurred a few times. The rearrangement joins TRBV2 to TRBJ1-4; tentatively, D is TRBD1 (6 bases). The CDR3 covers 14 residues. Trimming stripped 3 bases from V and 15 bases from J, with 20 bases between. Per germline, CDR1 SNHLY and CDR2 FYNNEI. The CDR3 spells CASSDGRGTGEVFF. Here the CDR3 DNA reads TGTGCCAGCAGTGATGGGAGGGGGACGGGTGAGGTGTTTTTT. Full variable domain (outside the CDR3, taken from reference TRBV2 and TRBJ1-4): EPEVTQTPSHQVTQMGQEVILRCVPISNHLYFYWYRQILGQKVEFLVSFYNNEISEKSEIFDDQFSVERPDGSNFTLKIRSTKLEDSAMYFCASSDGRGTGEVFFGSGTQLSVL.

The chain links TRBV12-3 or TRBV12-4 to TRBJ2-2; TRBD1 might be the D (6 bases). The CDR3 spans 13 residues. Trimming removed 6 bases from V and 4 bases from J, with 9 bases in between. The CDR3: CASRTGFTGELFF. The DNA of the CDR3 is TGTGCCAGCAGGACAGGCTTCACCGGGGAGCTGTTTTTT.

CDR3 sequence: CASSVVDYTGELFF. DNA for the CDR3: TGTGCCAGCAGCGTAGTAGATTACACCGGGGAGCTGTTTTTT. J is TRBJ2-2 and V is TRBV9; D is unclear. This CDR3 region has 14 residues. Trimming cost V 0 bases and J 3 bases, with 6 bases left between them. Germline lookup yields CDR1 SGDLS and CDR2 YYNGEE.

The chain recombines TRBV2 with TRBJ1-2; D ambiguous. Looked up from germline, CDR1 is SNHLY and CDR2 is FYNNEI. The V and J ends lost 4 bases and 3 bases respectively, with 9 bases between them. CDR3 length: 13 amino acids. The CDR3 region has the DNA TGTGCCAGCAGTGTTAGGCGGGACTATGGCTACACCTTC. It yields the protein CASSVRRDYGYTF.

The chain combines TRBV7-3 with TRBJ1-2, with no clear D. The CDR3 loop spans 15 amino acids. The V end was cut by 5 bases, the J end by 7 bases, with 20 bases between. CDR1 and CDR2 from the germline V gene are SGHTA and FQGTGA. CDR3 DNA: TGTGCCAGCAGCCCGAACCGTCGGGGATCTGGTGGCTACACCTTC. It encodes CASSPNRRGSGGYTF. Full variable domain (remainder filled in from reference TRBV7-3 and TRBJ1-2): GAGVSQTPSNKVTEKGKYVELRCDPISGHTALYWYRQSLGQGPEFLIYFQGTGAADDSGLPNDRFFAVRPEGSVSTLKIQRTERGDSAVYLCASSPNRRGSGGYTFGSGTRLTVV.